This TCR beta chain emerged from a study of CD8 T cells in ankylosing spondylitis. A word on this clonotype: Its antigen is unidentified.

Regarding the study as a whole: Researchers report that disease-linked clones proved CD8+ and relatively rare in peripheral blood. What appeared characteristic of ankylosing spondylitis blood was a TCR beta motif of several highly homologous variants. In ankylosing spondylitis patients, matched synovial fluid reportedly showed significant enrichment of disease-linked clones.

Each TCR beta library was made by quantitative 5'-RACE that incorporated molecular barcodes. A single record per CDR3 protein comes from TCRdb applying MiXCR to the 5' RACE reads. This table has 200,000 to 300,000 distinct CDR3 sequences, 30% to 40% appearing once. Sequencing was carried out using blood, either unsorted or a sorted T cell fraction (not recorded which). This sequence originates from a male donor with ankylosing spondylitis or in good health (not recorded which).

The CDR3 DNA sequence: TGTGCCATCAGTGATGTGGCCAGCTCTGGAAACACCATATATTTT. The encoded protein is CAISDVASSGNTIYF. This chain uses TRBV10-3 with TRBJ1-3; no definite D call. The CDR3 is 15 amino acids. Trimming cost V 3 bases and J 0 bases, with 9 bases left between them. Germline values: CDR1 ENHRY, CDR2 SYGVKD.